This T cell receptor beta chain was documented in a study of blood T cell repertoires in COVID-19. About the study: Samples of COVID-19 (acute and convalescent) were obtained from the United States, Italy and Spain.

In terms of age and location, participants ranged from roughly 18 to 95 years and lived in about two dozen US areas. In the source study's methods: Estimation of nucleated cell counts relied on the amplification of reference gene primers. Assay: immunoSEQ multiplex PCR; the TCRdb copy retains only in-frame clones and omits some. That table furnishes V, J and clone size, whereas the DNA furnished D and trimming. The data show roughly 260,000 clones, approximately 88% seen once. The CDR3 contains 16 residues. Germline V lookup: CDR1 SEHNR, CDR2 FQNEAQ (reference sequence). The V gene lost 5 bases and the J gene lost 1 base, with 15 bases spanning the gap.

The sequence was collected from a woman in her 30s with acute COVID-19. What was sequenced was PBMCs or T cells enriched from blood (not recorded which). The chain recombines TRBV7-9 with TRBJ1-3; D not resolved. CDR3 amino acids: CASSHIGGISGNTIYF. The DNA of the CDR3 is TGTGCCAGCAGCCATATCGGAGGGATTTCTGGAAACACCATATATTTT.